These 19 T cell receptor beta chains came from one sample sequenced in a study of T cell repertoires in cytomegalovirus infection. What these receptors recognize is not known. TCRdb re-derived calls from the reads in MiXCR, one entry per CDR3 protein. Among some 590,000 distinct CDR3 sequences listed, about 39% were seen once. The sequences come from cultured PBMCs, collected from culture after CMV antigen stimulation. Receptors originate from a human donor in good health (CMV status not recorded). Some clones in this sample may be carry-over from other donors' samples.

This clonotype has ten or more counts. The chain carries TRBV9 and TRBJ2-7; tentative D call: TRBD1 (6 bases). There are 15 residues in the CDR3. V lost 4 bases and J lost 4, with 18 bases in between. Germline V gene data show CDR1 as SGDLS and CDR2 as YYNGEE. CDR3 loop: CASSPYRDIRYEQYF. Here the CDR3 DNA reads TGTGCCAGCAGCCCGTACCGGGACATTAGGTACGAGCAGTACTTC.

The chain links TRBV11-2 to TRBJ1-4, with D uncertain. The germline V gene has CDR1 SGHAT and CDR2 FQNNGV. The CDR3 is made up of 13 amino acids. V was cut by 3 bases and J by 1 base, with 3 bases left in between. The chain's CDR3 is CASSFVTNEKLFF. The DNA of the CDR3 is TGTGCCAGCAGCTTCGTAACTAATGAAAAACTGTTTTTT.

V is TRBV28 and J is TRBJ1-2, with no clear D. The CDR3 extends over 11 amino acids. Germline-derived CDR1 and CDR2 are MDHEN and SYDVKM. V lost 5 bases, J lost 13 bases, and 14 bases lay in between. CDR3 residues: CASSPGLHFTF. In DNA, the CDR3 is TGTGCCAGCAGTCCTGGTTTGCACTTCACCTTC.

There are a few counts of this clonotype. This sequence joins TRBV7-8 and TRBJ2-7; 9 bases align to TRBD1. Germline V gives CDR1 SGHVS, CDR2 FQNEAQ. The V gene end was trimmed by 5 bases and the J gene end by 5 bases; junction bases not matched to a gene: 19. This CDR3 is built from 18 residues. CDR3 sequence: CASSVPRDRAPTYDEQYF. The CDR3 region has the DNA TGTGCCAGCAGCGTACCCCGGGACAGGGCCCCAACATACGACGAGCAGTACTTC.

This rearrangement joins TRBV27 to TRBJ1-5; D is unresolved. The V end was cut by 6 bases, the J end by 4 bases, with 10 bases between. Germline CDR1 reads MNHEY; CDR2 reads SMNVEV (reference sequence). The CDR3 has 13 amino acids. CDR3 in DNA: TGTGCCAGCAGGGTCAGCCCGAATCAGCCCCAGCATTTT. It is translated as CASRVSPNQPQHF.

This chain joins TRBV7-2 and TRBJ2-5; D ambiguous. The V end was cut by 8 bases, the J end by 3 bases, with 10 bases between. CDR1 and CDR2 from the germline V gene are SGHTA and FQGNSA. The CDR3 extends over 12 amino acids. As DNA, the CDR3 is TGTGCCAGCTCCTGGGCTAAAGAGACCCAGTACTTC. As protein: CASSWAKETQYF.

As regards this clonotype: At one boundary the junction diverges from the germline segment, which might be a read error. This rearrangement joins TRBV4-1 to TRBJ2-3; D possibly corresponds to TRBD2 (6 bases). The CDR3 is 16 residues long. Germline V gives CDR1 MGHRA, CDR2 YSYEKL. The CDR3 DNA sequence: TGTGCCAGCAGCCTTGATGGGCGGGGCCGACCAGATACGCAGTATTTT. Its translation is CASSLDGRGRPDTQYF.

This sequence joins TRBV7-2 and TRBJ2-3; D remains unclear. Germline V gene lookup returns CDR1 SGHTA and CDR2 FQGNSA. V lost 2 bases and J 1 base, leaving 10 bases between the germline ends. This CDR3 comprises 15 residues. The CDR3 DNA reads TGTGCCAGCAGCTTATTCGAGGCTGGCACAGATACGCAGTATTTT. Amino acids: CASSLFEAGTDTQYF.

The chain uses TRBV6-6 and TRBJ2-1, with TRBD1 matching 9 bases. This CDR3 contains 15 residues. V was clipped by 7 bases and J by 4 bases; unmatched bases: 8. The germline CDR1 and CDR2 sequences are MNHNY and SVGAGI (reference sequence). In DNA form, the CDR3 reads TGTGCCAGCACCCAACCCGGGACAGGGTACAATGAGCAGTTCTTC. Its translation is CASTQPGTGYNEQFF.

J is TRBJ2-5 and V is TRBV28, with D possibly TRBD2 on 6 matching bases. The length of the CDR3 is 16 residues. Germline CDR1 is MDHEN and CDR2 is SYDVKM. Trimming cost V 5 bases and J 2 bases, with 18 bases left between them. The CDR3: CASSTNLRETQETQYF. CDR3 coding DNA: TGTGCCAGCAGTACGAACCTCCGGGAGACACAAGAGACCCAGTACTTC.

This chain connects TRBV12-3 or TRBV12-4 to TRBJ1-4, with TRBD1 identical over 7 bases. This CDR3 is 16 amino acids long. The junction had 7 bases not matched to a gene; V was cut back by 3 bases and J by 3 bases. The CDR3, as DNA: TGTGCCAGCAGTTTGGGCTCGACAGGGCCTAATGAAAAACTGTTTTTT. As protein: CASSLGSTGPNEKLFF.

This clonotype is medium-sized in the sample. The chain links TRBV6-1 to TRBJ1-1; the match to TRBD1 covers 7 bases. The length of the CDR3 is 14 residues. Germline loops: CDR1 MNHNS, CDR2 SASEGT. V lost 6 bases, J lost 4 bases, and 8 bases stayed unmatched. This CDR3 reads CASSPTGSGTEAFF. CDR3 bases: TGTGCCAGCAGCCCGACAGGGTCGGGCACTGAAGCTTTCTTT.

This clonotype has just a few counts. The gene calls are TRBV7-2 and TRBJ1-1; no clear D gene. The CDR3 covers 11 residues. Germline V gene sequence: CDR1 SGHTA, CDR2 FQGNSA. The V end was cut by 7 bases, the J end by 1 base, with 4 bases between. CDR3 sequence: CASMENTEAFF. CDR3 nucleotide sequence: TGTGCCAGCATGGAGAACACTGAAGCTTTCTTT.

This sequence joins TRBV6-2 or TRBV6-3 and TRBJ2-3, with D perhaps TRBD2 (5 bases). Germline assignment: CDR1 MNHEY and CDR2 SVGEGT. V was clipped by 0 bases and J by 4 bases, with 8 bases between them. The CDR3 is made up of 14 amino acids. The CDR3 sequence is CASSYSTGSDTQYF. The CDR3 nucleotides read TGTGCCAGCAGTTACTCGACGGGGTCAGATACGCAGTATTTT.

V is TRBV28 and J is TRBJ2-2; no reliable D call. V was cut by 3 bases and J by 5 bases, with 13 bases left in between. The CDR3 runs 15 residues. Looked up from germline, CDR1 is MDHEN and CDR2 is SYDVKM. CDR3 region: CASSFMRILTGELFF. The DNA of the CDR3 is TGTGCCAGCAGTTTTATGAGGATTCTGACCGGGGAGCTGTTTTTT.

This sequence joins TRBV6-5 and TRBJ2-1; 8 bases are a match to TRBD2. Germline V gene lookup returns CDR1 MNHEY and CDR2 SVGAGI. J gave up 4 bases and V 9 bases, and 14 bases lay outside the gene matches. The CDR3 totals 16 residues. The CDR3 here is CASKWAGGGSYNEQFF. The CDR3 coding sequence is TGTGCCAGTAAATGGGCGGGAGGTGGAAGTTACAATGAGCAGTTCTTC.

In this sample, this clonotype turned up a few times. The chain couples TRBV19 to TRBJ1-6, with a weak D call TRBD1 (5 bases). This CDR3 region has 15 residues. Germline assignment: CDR1 LNHDA and CDR2 SQIVND (reference sequence). The germline V and J ends were trimmed by 7 bases and 12 bases, with 22 bases remaining between them. The DNA of the CDR3 is TGTGCCAGTAAATGGGATAAGGCGGGGCAGGGACCCCTCCACTTT. It specifies CASKWDKAGQGPLHF.

This clonotype was detected only a few times. J is TRBJ2-7 and V is TRBV15; D call uncertain. V was shortened by 0 bases and J by 2 bases, with 11 bases between the two germline ends. CDR1 LNHNV and CDR2 YYDKDF come from the germline V gene (reference sequence). This CDR3 has 15 amino acids. In DNA form, the CDR3 reads TGTGCCACCAGCAGAGATCCCGGCGGTACCTACGAGCAGTACTTC. Translating it yields CATSRDPGGTYEQYF.

The V gene is TRBV7-3, the J gene TRBJ1-1; the D is unclear. This CDR3 comprises 12 residues. Germline V CDR1 and CDR2: SGHTA, FQGTGA. V lost 5 bases and J 3 bases, leaving 7 bases between the germline ends. The CDR3 DNA sequence: TGTGCCAGCAGCAATTTCCACACTGAAGCTTTCTTT. Protein sequence: CASSNFHTEAFF.